This T cell receptor beta chain was sequenced for a study of shared clonotypes between healthy human individuals. CDR3 size: 13 residues. V was shortened by 2 bases and J by 3 bases, with 7 bases between the two germline ends. Germline CDR1 LGHNA, CDR2 YNFKEQ. Generated by immunoSEQ multiplex PCR, the TCRdb table keeps only in-frame clones and is missing some. The data show over 850,000 clones, around 78% seen once. The V call is TRBV4-2, the J call TRBJ1-1; D remains ambiguous. This TCR was recovered from a man in his late teens or twenties in good health. Some clones in this sample may be carry-over from other donors' samples. Sample: memory CD4+ T cells from PBMCs. Subset described: CD45RA-negative fraction. CDR3 region: CASSQIADTEAFF. The CDR3 nucleotides read TGTGCCAGCAGCCAAATAGCAGACACTGAAGCTTTCTTT.